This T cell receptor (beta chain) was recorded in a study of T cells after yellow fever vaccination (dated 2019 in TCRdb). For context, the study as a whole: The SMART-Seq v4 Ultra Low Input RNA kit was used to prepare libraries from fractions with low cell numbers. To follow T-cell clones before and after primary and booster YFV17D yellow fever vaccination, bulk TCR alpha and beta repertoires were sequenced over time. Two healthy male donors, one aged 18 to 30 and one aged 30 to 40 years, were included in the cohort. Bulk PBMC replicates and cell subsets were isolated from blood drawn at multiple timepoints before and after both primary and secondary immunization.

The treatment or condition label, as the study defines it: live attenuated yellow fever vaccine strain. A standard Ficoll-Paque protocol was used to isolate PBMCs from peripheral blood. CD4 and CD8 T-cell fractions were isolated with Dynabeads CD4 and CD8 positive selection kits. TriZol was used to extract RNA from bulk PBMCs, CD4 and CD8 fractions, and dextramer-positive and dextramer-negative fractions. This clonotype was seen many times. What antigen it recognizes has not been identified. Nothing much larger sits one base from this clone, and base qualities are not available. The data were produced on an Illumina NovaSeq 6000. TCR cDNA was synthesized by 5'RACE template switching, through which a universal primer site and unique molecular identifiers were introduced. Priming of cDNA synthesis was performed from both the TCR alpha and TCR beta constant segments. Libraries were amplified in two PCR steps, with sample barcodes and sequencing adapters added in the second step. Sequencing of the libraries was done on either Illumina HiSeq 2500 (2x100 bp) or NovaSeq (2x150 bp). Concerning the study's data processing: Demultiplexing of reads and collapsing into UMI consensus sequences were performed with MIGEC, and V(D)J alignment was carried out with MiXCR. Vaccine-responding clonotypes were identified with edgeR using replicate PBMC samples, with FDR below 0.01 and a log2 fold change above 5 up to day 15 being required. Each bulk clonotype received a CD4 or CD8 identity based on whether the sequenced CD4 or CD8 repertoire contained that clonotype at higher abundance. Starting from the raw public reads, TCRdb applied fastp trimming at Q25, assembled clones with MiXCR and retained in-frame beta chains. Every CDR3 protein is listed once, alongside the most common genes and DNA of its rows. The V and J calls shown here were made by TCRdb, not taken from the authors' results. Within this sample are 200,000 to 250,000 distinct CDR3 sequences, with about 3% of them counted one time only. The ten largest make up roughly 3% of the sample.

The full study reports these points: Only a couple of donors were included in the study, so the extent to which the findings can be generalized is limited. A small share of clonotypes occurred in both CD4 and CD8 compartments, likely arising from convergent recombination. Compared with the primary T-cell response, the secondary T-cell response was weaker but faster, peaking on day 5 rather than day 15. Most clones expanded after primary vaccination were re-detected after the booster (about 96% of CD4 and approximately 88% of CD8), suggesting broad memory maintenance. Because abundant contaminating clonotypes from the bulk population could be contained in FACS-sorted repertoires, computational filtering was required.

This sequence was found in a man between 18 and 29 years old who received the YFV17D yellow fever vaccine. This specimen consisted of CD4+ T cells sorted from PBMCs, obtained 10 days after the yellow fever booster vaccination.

The nucleotides read TGTGCCAGCCGCAACGAAGGGGAGACCCAGTACTTC. Its coded protein is CASRNEGETQYF. The rearrangement combines TRBV7-2 with TRBJ2-5; too little of a D gene remains to name it. Its CDR3 holds 12 amino acids, cysteine through phenylalanine. Here the CDR3 DNA is all that survives: 36 bases in frame from base 1. CDR1 and CDR2 (SGHTA, FQGNSA) derive from the germline V gene. V was cut back by 8 bases and J by 5 bases, leaving a gap of 12 bases between them.